The TCR beta chain under discussion was sequenced for a study of lung T cells in sarcoidosis with Löfgren's syndrome. Notes on the study in general: Sarcoidosis antigen recognition was only suggested, antigen unidentified.

Details on this clonotype: What it binds is unknown. Given a much more abundant clone one base away, this may be a read error.

TCRdb passed the reads through MiXCR, listing each CDR3 protein once. The table records just under 20,000 distinct CDR3 sequences, approximately 21% of them present only once. Source material: CD4+ T cells from PBMCs. This receptor was obtained from a human donor with sarcoidosis (Löfgren's syndrome or another form), or a control subject (not recorded which).

In DNA form, the CDR3 reads TGCAGTGCCCCCAGGGGGCCCCAAGAGACCCAGTACTTC. Amino acids: CSAPRGPQETQYF. V is TRBV20-1 and J is TRBJ2-5, with TRBD1 matching 8 bases. With 6 bases clipped from V and 1 base from J, the junction kept 4 bases outside the gene matches. The CDR3 is made up of 13 amino acids. Germline CDR1 is DFQATT and CDR2 is SNEGSKA (reference sequence).